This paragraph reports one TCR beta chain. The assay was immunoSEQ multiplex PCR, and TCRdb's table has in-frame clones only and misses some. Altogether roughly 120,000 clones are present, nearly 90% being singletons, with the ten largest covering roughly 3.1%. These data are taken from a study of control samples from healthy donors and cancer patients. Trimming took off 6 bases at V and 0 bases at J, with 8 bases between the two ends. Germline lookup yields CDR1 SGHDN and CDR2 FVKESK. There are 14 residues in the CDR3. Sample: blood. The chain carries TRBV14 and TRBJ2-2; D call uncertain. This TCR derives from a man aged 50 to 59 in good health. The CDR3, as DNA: TGTGCCAGCAGTGCTACGGCGAACACCGGGGAGCTGTTTTTT. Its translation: CASSATANTGELFF.